This T cell receptor beta chain was sequenced during a study of patients and donors after allogeneic stem cell transplantation. The CDR3 runs to 14 residues. Trimming pared 3 bases from V and 9 bases from J, leaving 18 bases between. In germline, CDR1 is DFQATT, CDR2 SNEGSKA (reference sequence). In TCRdb, the RT-PCR reads were re-called with MiXCR into one record per CDR3 protein. The table shows approximately 11,000 distinct CDR3 sequences, with 20% to 25% occurring only once. The sample holds many counts of this clonotype. The sequencing input was blood, either unsorted or a sorted T cell fraction (not recorded which). The sequence came from a human donor who was either an allogeneic HSCT recipient or a stem cell or donor lymphocyte infusion donor (not recorded which). It is not recorded whose cells these are; they may come from a transplant donor. The chain uses TRBV20-1 and TRBJ2-1; either TRBD1 or TRBD2 may fit D (7 bases each). The CDR3 protein is CSASDRVGGSEQFF. Here the CDR3 DNA reads TGCAGTGCTAGCGACAGGGTGGGAGGGAGTGAGCAGTTCTTC.